This T cell receptor beta chain comes out of a study of blood T cell repertoires in COVID-19. Across the study: Spain, Italy and the United States supplied samples that represented acute and convalescent COVID-19.

Germline V gene lookup returns CDR1 KGHSH and CDR2 LQKENI. The V gene end was trimmed by 6 bases and the J gene end by 2 bases; junction bases not matched to a gene: 9. The CDR3 runs to 17 residues. The protocol was immunoSEQ multiplex PCR, while the TCRdb copy is restricted to in-frame clones and leaves out a portion. Of 100,000 or so clones in the sample, 80% to 90% were seen once. The chain employs TRBV18 and TRBJ2-6, with 8 bases that match TRBD1. The receptor comes from a woman older than 75 with acute or convalescent COVID-19. Source material: peripheral blood. The CDR3 region has the DNA TGTGCCAGCTCCTCCCAGGGGGCGAATCCTGGGGCCAACGTCCTGACTTTC. The encoded protein is CASSSQGANPGANVLTF.